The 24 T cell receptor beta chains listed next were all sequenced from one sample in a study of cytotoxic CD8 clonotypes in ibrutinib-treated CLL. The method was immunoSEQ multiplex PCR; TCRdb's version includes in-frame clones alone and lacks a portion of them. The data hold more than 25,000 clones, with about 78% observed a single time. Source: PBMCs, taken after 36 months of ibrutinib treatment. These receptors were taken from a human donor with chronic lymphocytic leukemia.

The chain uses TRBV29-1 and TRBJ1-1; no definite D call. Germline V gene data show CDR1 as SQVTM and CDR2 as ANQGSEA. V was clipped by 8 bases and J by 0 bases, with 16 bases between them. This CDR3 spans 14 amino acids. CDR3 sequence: CSTDVALMNTEAFF. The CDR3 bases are TGCAGCACAGACGTGGCTCTCATGAACACTGAAGCTTTCTTT.

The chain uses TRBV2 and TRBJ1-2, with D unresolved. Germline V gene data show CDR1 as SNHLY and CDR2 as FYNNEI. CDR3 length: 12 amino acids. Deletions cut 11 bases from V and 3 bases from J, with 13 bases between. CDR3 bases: TGTGCCCCCTACCCGATATACTATGGCTACACCTTC. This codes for CAPYPIYYGYTF. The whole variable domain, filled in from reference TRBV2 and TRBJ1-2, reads EPEVTQTPSHQVTQMGQEVILRCVPISNHLYFYWYRQILGQKVEFLVSFYNNEISEKSEIFDDQFSVERPDGSNFTLKIRSTKLEDSAMYFCAPYPIYYGYTFGSGTRLTVV.

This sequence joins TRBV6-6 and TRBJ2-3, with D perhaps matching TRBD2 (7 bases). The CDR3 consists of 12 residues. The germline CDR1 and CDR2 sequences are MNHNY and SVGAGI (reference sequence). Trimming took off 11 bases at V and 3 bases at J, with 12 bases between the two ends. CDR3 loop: CAHGGPTDTQYF. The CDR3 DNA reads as TGTGCCCACGGGGGGCCAACAGATACGCAGTATTTT.

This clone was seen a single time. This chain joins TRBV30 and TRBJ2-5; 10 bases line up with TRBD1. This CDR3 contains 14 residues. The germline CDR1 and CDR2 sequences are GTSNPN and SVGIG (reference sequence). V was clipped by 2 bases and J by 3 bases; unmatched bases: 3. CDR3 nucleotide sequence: TGTGCCTGGAGTACCGGGACAGGGGAAGAGACCCAGTACTTC. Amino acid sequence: CAWSTGTGEETQYF.

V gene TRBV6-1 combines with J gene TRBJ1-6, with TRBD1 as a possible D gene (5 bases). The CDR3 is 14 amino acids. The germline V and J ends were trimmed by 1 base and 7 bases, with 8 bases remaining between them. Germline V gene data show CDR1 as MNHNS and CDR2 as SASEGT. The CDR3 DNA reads TGTGCCAGCAGTGAAGAGGGGAAGAATTCACCCCTCCACTTT. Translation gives CASSEEGKNSPLHF.

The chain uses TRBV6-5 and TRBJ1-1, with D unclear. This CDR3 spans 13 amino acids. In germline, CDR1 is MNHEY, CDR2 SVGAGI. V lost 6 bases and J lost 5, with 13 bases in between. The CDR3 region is CASRVGMSTEAFF. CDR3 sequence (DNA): TGTGCCAGCAGGGTGGGGATGTCTACTGAAGCTTTCTTT.

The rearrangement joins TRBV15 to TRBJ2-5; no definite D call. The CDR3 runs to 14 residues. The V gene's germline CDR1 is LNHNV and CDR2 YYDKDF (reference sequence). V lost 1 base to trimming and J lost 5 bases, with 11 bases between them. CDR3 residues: CATSRGYQGETQYF. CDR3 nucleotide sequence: TGTGCCACCAGCAGAGGGTATCAAGGGGAGACCCAGTACTTC.

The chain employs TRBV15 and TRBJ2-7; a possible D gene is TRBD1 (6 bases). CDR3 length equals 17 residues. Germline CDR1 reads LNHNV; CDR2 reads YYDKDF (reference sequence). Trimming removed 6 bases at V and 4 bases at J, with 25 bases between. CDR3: CATSTRDQGIQGYEQYF. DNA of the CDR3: TGTGCCACCAGTACACGAGACCAGGGGATACAAGGGTACGAGCAGTACTTC.

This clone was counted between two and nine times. The CDR3 coding sequence is TGCGCCAGCAGCTTGTATGGCGGGGGCGTTGAGAGAGCCTACGAGCAGTACTTC. Translated: CASSLYGGGVERAYEQYF. The chain recombines TRBV5-1 with TRBJ2-7; maybe TRBD2 (7 bases). Germline V gene lookup returns CDR1 SGHRS and CDR2 YFSETQ. V shed 1 base and J shed 2 bases, with 22 bases lying between them. The CDR3 runs to 18 residues.

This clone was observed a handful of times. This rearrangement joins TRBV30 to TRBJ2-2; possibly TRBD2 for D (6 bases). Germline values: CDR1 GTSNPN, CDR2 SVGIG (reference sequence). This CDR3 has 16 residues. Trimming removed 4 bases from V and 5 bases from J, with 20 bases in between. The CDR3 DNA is TGTGCCTGGACCCGGATTGGAGGGGTCCGAACCGGGGAGCTGTTTTTT. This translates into CAWTRIGGVRTGELFF.

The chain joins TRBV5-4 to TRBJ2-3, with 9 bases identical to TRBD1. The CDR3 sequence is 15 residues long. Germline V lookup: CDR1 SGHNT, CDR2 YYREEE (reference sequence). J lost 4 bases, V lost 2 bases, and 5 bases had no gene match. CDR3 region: CASSLQGAGADTQYF. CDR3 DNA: TGTGCCAGCAGCTTACAGGGGGCGGGGGCAGATACGCAGTATTTT.

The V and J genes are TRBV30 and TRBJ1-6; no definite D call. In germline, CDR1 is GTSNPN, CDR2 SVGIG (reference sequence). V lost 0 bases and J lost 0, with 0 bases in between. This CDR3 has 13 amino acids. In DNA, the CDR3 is TGTGCCTGGAGTGTCTCCTATAATTCACCCCTCCACTTT. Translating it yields CAWSVSYNSPLHF. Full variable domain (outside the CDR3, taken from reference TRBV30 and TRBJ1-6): SQTIHQWPATLVQPVGSPLSLECTVEGTSNPNLYWYRQAAGRGLQLLFYSVGIGQISSEVPQNLSASRPQDRQFILSSKKLLLSDSGFYLCAWSVSYNSPLHFGNGTRLTVT.

The CDR3 DNA follows: TGTGCCAGCAGCTTAGCGCAGGCAGGCGGATATGGCTACACCTTC. Translating gives CASSLAQAGGYGYTF. The V call is TRBV7-6, the J call TRBJ1-2; no clear D gene. CDR1 and CDR2 from the germline V gene are SGHVS and FNYEAQ. V was pared by 0 bases and J by 5 bases, with 13 bases between. The CDR3 loop spans 15 amino acids.

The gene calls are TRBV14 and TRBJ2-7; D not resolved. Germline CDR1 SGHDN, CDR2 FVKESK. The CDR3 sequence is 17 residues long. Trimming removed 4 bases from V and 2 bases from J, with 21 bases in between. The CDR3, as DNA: TGTGCCAGCAGCCCTGGTTACGATCGCCGGCAGGCCTACGAGCAGTACTTC. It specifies CASSPGYDRRQAYEQYF.

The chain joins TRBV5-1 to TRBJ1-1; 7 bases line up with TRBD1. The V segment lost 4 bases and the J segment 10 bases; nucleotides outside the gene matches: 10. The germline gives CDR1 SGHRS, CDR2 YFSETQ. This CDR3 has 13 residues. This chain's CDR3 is CASSPGQERSAFF. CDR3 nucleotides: TGCGCCAGCAGCCCAGGACAGGAACGGTCAGCTTTCTTT. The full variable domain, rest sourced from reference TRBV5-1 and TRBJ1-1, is KAGVTQTPRYLIKTRGQQVTLSCSPISGHRSVSWYQQTPGQGLQFLFEYFSETQRNKGNFPGRFSGRQFSNSRSEMNVSTLELGDSALYLCASSPGQERSAFFGQGTRLTVV.

CDR3 in amino acids: CASSLWGAANEKLFF. The DNA of the CDR3 is TGTGCCAGCAGTTTATGGGGTGCGGCTAATGAAAAACTGTTTTTT. The chain has TRBV27 and TRBJ1-4; no clear D. Germline assignment: CDR1 MNHEY and CDR2 SMNVEV (reference sequence). This CDR3 is 15 amino acids long. Trimming stripped 1 base from V and 3 bases from J, with 9 bases between.

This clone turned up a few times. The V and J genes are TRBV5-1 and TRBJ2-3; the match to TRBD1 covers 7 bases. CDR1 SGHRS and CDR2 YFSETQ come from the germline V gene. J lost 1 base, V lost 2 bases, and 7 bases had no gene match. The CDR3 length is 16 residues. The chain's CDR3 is CASSLQGTSGTDTQYF. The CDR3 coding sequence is TGCGCCAGCAGCTTACAGGGGACCTCCGGCACAGATACGCAGTATTTT.

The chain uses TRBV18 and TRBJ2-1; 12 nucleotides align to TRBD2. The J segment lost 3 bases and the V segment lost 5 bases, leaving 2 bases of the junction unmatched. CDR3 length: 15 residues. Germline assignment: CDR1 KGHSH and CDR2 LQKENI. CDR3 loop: CASSATSGGYNEQFF. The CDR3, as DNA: TGTGCCAGCTCAGCGACTAGCGGGGGCTACAATGAGCAGTTCTTC.

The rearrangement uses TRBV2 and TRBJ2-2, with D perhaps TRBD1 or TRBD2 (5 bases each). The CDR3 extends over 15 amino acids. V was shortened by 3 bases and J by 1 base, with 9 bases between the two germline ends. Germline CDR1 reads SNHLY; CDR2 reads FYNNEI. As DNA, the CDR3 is TGTGCCAGCAGTGACCGGGGCCTGAACACCGGGGAGCTGTTTTTT. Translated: CASSDRGLNTGELFF.

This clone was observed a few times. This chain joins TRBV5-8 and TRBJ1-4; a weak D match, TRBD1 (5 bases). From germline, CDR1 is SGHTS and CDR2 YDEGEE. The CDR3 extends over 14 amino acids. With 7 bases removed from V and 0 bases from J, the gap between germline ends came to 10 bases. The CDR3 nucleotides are TGTGCCAGCCGAAGAGGGGCAACTAATGAAAAACTGTTTTTT. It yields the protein CASRRGATNEKLFF.

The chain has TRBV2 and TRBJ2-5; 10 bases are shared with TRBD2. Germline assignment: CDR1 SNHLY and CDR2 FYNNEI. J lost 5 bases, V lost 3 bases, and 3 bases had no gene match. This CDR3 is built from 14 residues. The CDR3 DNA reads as TGTGCCAGCAGTGAGATAGCGGGGGGCGAGACCCAGTACTTC. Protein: CASSEIAGGETQYF.

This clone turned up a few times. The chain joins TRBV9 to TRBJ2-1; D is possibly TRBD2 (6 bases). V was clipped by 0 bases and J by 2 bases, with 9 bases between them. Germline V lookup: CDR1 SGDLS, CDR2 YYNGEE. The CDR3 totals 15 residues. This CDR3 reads CASSVGLGPYNEQFF. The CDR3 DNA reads TGTGCCAGCAGCGTAGGACTAGGACCCTACAATGAGCAGTTCTTC.

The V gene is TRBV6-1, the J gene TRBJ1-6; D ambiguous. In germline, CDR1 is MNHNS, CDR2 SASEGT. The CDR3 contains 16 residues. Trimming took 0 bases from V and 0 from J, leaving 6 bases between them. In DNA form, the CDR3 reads TGTGCCAGCAGTGAAGCCGGGATCTCCTATAATTCACCCCTCCACTTT. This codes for CASSEAGISYNSPLHF.

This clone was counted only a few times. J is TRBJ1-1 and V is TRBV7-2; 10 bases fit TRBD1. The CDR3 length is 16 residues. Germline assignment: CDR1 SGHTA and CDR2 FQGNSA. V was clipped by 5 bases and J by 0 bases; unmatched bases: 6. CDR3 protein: CASSPGTGVMNTEAFF. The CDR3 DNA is TGTGCCAGCAGCCCGGGGACAGGGGTCATGAACACTGAAGCTTTCTTT. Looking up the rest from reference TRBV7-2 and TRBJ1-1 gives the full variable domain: GAGVSQSPSNKVTEKGKDVELRCDPISGHTALYWYRQSLGQGLEFLIYFQGNSAPDKSGLPSDRFSAERTGGSVSTLTIQRTQQEDSAVYLCASSPGTGVMNTEAFFGQGTRLTVV.